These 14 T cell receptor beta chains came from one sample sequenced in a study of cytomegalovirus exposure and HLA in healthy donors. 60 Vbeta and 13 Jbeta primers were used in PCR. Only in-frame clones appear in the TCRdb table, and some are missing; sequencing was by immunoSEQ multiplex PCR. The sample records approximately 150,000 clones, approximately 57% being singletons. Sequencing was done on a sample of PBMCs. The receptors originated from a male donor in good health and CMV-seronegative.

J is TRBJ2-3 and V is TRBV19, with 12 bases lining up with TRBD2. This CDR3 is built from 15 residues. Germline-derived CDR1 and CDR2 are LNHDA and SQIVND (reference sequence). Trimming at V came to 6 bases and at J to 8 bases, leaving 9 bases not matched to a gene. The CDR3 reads CASRGLAGGPSTQYF. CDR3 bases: TGTGCCAGTAGGGGACTAGCGGGCGGACCGAGTACGCAGTATTTT.

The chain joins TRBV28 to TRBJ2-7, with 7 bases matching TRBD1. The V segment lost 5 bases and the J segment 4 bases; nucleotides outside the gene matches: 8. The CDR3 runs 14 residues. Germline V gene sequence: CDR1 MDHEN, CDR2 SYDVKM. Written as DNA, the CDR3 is TGTGCCAGCAGTGTAGGGGGCTTAGTATACGAGCAGTACTTC. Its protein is CASSVGGLVYEQYF. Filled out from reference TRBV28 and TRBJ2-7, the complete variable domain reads DVKVTQSSRYLVKRTGEKVFLECVQDMDHENMFWYRQDPGLGLRLIYFSYDVKMKEKGDIPEGYSVSREKKERFSLILESASTNQTSMYLCASSVGGLVYEQYFGPGTRLTVT.

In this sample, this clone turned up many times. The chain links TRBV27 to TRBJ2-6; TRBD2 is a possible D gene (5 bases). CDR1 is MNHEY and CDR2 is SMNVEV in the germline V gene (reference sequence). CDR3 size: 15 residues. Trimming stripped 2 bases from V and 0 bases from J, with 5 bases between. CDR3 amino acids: CASSLGSSGANVLTF. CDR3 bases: TGTGCCAGCAGTTTAGGGAGCTCTGGGGCCAACGTCCTGACTTTC.

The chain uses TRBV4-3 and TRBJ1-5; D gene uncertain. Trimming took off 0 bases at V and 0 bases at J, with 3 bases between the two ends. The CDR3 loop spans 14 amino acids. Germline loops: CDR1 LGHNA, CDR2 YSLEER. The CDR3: CASSQDYSNQPQHF. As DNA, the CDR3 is TGCGCCAGCAGCCAAGACTATAGCAATCAGCCCCAGCATTTT.

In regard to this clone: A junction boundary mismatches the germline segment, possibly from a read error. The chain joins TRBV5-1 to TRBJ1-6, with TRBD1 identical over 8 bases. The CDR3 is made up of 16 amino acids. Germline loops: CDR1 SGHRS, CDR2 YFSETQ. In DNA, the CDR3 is TGCGCCCGCAGCTACGAAGGACAGGGTGATGATTCACCCCTCCACTTT. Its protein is CARSYEGQGDDSPLHF.

The CDR3 coding sequence is TGCGCCTCCACGGGGGGACCTAGCACAGATACGCAGTATTTT. It codes for CASTGGPSTDTQYF. V gene TRBV23-1 combines with J gene TRBJ2-3; 7 bases are a match to TRBD2. TRBV23-1 is classed as an ORF, of uncertain function. The CDR3 totals 14 residues. Unmatched junction bases numbered 8, after V lost 11 bases and J lost 0 bases.

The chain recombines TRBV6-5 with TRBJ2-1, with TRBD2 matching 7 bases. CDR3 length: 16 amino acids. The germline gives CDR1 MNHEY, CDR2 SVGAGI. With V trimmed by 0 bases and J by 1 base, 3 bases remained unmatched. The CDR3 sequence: CASSYSAGSSYNEQFF. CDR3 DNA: TGTGCCAGCAGTTACTCAGCGGGGTCTTCCTACAATGAGCAGTTCTTC.

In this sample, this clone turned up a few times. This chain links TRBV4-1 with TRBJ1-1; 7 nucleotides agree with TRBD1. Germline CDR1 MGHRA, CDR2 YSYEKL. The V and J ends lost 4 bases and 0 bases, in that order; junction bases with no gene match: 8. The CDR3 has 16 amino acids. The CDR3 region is CASSPFRTGLNTEAFF. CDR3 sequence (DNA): TGCGCCAGCAGCCCCTTTAGGACAGGATTGAACACTGAAGCTTTCTTT.

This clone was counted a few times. The CDR3 sequence: CARSTVIRGPRAEQYF. The CDR3 bases are TGTGCCAGAAGTACAGTCATCCGCGGGCCTCGGGCCGAGCAGTACTTC. J is TRBJ2-7 and V is TRBV5-3; tentatively, D is TRBD2 (5 bases). TRBV5-3 is treated as an ORF (open reading frame) with a function not yet certain. The ends were cut back, 5 bases at V and 6 bases at J, with 24 bases in the middle. This CDR3 region has 16 residues.

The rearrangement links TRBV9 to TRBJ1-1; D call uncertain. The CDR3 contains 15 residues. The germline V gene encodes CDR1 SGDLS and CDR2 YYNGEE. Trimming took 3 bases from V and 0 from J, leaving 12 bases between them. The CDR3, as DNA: TGTGCCAGCAGCGCCGTGACTTACATGAACACTGAAGCTTTCTTT. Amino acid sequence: CASSAVTYMNTEAFF.

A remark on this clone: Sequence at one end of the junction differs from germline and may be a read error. The CDR3 DNA sequence: TGTGCCAGCAGCCTAGCGGGGGGGCAAGATACGCAGTATTTT. This codes for CASSLAGGQDTQYF. The rearrangement joins TRBV7-6 to TRBJ2-3; 12 bases match TRBD2. The CDR3 totals 14 residues. Germline V gene sequence: CDR1 SGHVS, CDR2 FNYEAQ.

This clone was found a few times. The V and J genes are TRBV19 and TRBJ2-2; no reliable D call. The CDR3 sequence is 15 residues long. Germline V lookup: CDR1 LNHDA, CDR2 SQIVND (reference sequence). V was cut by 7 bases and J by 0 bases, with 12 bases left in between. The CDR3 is CASTVMAANTGELFF. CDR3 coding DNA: TGTGCCAGTACCGTTATGGCGGCGAACACCGGGGAGCTGTTTTTT.

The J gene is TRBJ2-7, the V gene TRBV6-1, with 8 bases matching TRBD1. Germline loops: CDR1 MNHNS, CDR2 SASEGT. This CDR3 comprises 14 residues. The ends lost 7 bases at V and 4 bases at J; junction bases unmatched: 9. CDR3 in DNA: TGTGCCAGCACTAGGACAGGGACGCCGTACGAGCAGTACTTC. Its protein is CASTRTGTPYEQYF.

The CDR3 region is CASSEVGQGIYGYTF. As DNA, the CDR3 is TGTGCCAGCAGTGAGGTGGGACAGGGGATTTATGGCTACACCTTC. The chain employs TRBV2 and TRBJ1-2, with 10 bases matching TRBD1. Per germline, CDR1 SNHLY and CDR2 FYNNEI. This CDR3 has 15 residues. V dropped 3 bases and J dropped 5; count of bases not matched to a gene: 6. Full variable domain (remainder filled in from reference TRBV2 and TRBJ1-2): EPEVTQTPSHQVTQMGQEVILRCVPISNHLYFYWYRQILGQKVEFLVSFYNNEISEKSEIFDDQFSVERPDGSNFTLKIRSTKLEDSAMYFCASSEVGQGIYGYTFGSGTRLTVV.